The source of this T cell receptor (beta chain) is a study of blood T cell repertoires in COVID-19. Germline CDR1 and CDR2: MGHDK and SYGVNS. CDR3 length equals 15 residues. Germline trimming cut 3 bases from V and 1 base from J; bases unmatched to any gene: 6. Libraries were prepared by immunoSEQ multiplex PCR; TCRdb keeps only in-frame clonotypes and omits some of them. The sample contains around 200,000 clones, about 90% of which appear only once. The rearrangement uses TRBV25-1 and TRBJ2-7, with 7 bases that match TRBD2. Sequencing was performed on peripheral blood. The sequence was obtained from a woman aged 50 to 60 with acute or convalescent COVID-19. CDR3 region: CASSEQAGTSYEQYF. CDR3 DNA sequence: TGTGCCAGCAGTGAGCAAGCGGGAACGTCCTACGAGCAGTACTTC.